These T cell receptor beta chains were read from a single sample in a study of blood T cell repertoires in COVID-19. Sequencing was performed with immunoSEQ multiplex PCR; in TCRdb, only in-frame clones are kept and a portion is missing. This repertoire shows around 250,000 clones, roughly 90% found once; its top ten account for about 2.2%. Sequenced material: peripheral blood. These receptors all stem from a young man who had recovered from COVID-19. The CDR3 runs from the conserved cysteine through the conserved F or W. The D gene is left open where the match is weak. Expanded clones get a size class; other rows say once, few or many, or leave the size out.

d_gene: TRBD2
v_gene: TRBV7-2
j_gene: TRBJ2-5
abundance: NA
CDR3aa: CASSWTGTSGGFETQYF
CDR3nt: TGTGCCAGCAGCTGGACCGGGACTAGCGGGGGTTTCGAGACCCAGTACTTC

d_gene: NA
v_gene: TRBV7-9
j_gene: TRBJ2-7
abundance: NA
CDR3aa: CASSLALRPSGEGPYEQYF
CDR3nt: TGTGCCAGCAGCTTAGCCCTAAGGCCGTCCGGGGAAGGTCCCTACGAGCAGTACTTC

d_gene: TRBD1
v_gene: TRBV4-3
j_gene: TRBJ1-4
abundance: NA
CDR3aa: CASSQYGQGVEKLFF
CDR3nt: TGCGCCAGCAGCCAGTACGGACAGGGAGTAGAAAAACTGTTTTTT

d_gene: NA
v_gene: TRBV30
j_gene: TRBJ1-1
abundance: NA
CDR3aa: CAWSAAAEAFF
CDR3nt: TGTGCCTGGAGCGCGGCGGCCGAAGCTTTCTTT

d_gene: NA
v_gene: TRBV13
j_gene: TRBJ2-3
abundance: NA
CDR3aa: CASSYPSLAYTSTDTQYF
CDR3nt: TGTGCCAGCAGCTACCCCAGCTTAGCATACACTAGCACAGATACGCAGTATTTT

d_gene: TRBD1
v_gene: TRBV6-5
j_gene: TRBJ1-5
abundance: NA
CDR3aa: CASRTGARSQPQHF
CDR3nt: TGTGCCAGCAGGACAGGGGCGCGGAGTCAGCCCCAGCATTTT

d_gene: TRBD2
v_gene: TRBV30
j_gene: TRBJ2-3
abundance: NA
CDR3aa: CAWSVQAGGPDTQYF
CDR3nt: TGTGCCTGGAGTGTACAGGCGGGGGGGCCAGATACGCAGTATTTT

d_gene: NA
v_gene: TRBV28
j_gene: TRBJ1-2
abundance: NA
CDR3aa: CASSLFTGQGYGYTF
CDR3nt: TGTGCCAGCAGTTTATTTACAGGGCAGGGCTATGGCTACACCTTC

d_gene: NA
v_gene: TRBV18
j_gene: TRBJ2-6
abundance: once
CDR3aa: CASSPPNRGPRANVLTF
CDR3nt: TGTGCCAGCTCACCACCGAATAGGGGCCCCAGGGCCAACGTCCTGACTTTC

d_gene: NA
v_gene: TRBV7-9
j_gene: TRBJ2-7
abundance: few
CDR3aa: CASSPNSGFYEQYF
CDR3nt: TGTGCCAGCAGCCCCAACTCGGGGTTCTACGAGCAGTACTTC

d_gene: NA
v_gene: TRBV29-1
j_gene: TRBJ1-4
abundance: NA
CDR3aa: CSVDTGSNEKLFF
CDR3nt: TGCAGCGTTGATACAGGATCTAATGAAAAACTGTTTTTT

d_gene: NA
v_gene: TRBV2
j_gene: TRBJ2-7
abundance: few
CDR3aa: CASSPKHRAESSYEQYF
CDR3nt: TGTGCCAGCAGTCCGAAGCACAGGGCTGAGTCCTCCTACGAGCAGTACTTC

d_gene: NA
v_gene: TRBV5-6
j_gene: TRBJ2-3
abundance: NA
CDR3aa: CASSLLGGGFTDTQYF
CDR3nt: TGTGCCAGCAGCTTGTTGGGTGGCGGATTCACAGATACGCAGTATTTT

d_gene: NA
v_gene: TRBV12-3/TRBV12-4
j_gene: TRBJ1-4
abundance: NA
CDR3aa: CASSLPSNEKLFF
CDR3nt: TGTGCCAGCAGTTTGCCAAGCAATGAAAAACTGTTTTTT

d_gene: TRBD2
v_gene: TRBV15
j_gene: TRBJ2-7
abundance: NA
CDR3aa: CATSSLTSGGPYEQYF
CDR3nt: TGTGCCACCAGCAGCCTTACTAGCGGGGGGCCCTACGAGCAGTACTTC

d_gene: TRBD1
v_gene: TRBV7-9
j_gene: TRBJ1-2
abundance: NA
CDR3aa: CASSLGGTGGSVDYGYTF
CDR3nt: TGTGCCAGCAGCTTAGGGGGGACAGGGGGCTCCGTTGACTATGGCTACACCTTC

d_gene: NA
v_gene: TRBV13
j_gene: TRBJ2-1
abundance: NA
CDR3aa: CASSLVRTQQFF
CDR3nt: TGTGCCAGCAGCTTAGTACGGACACAGCAGTTCTTC

d_gene: TRBD1
v_gene: TRBV6-5
j_gene: TRBJ2-3
abundance: NA
CDR3aa: CASRQMDRRTDTQYF
CDR3nt: TGTGCCAGCAGGCAAATGGACAGGCGCACAGATACGCAGTATTTT

d_gene: TRBD1
v_gene: TRBV24-1
j_gene: TRBJ1-2
abundance: NA
CDR3aa: CATSDAGGYGYTF
CDR3nt: TGTGCCACCAGTGACGCAGGGGGCTATGGCTACACCTTC

d_gene: NA
v_gene: TRBV11-2
j_gene: TRBJ1-3
abundance: NA
CDR3aa: CASNSLGGGDTIYF
CDR3nt: TGTGCCAGCAATTCGTTAGGCGGCGGAGACACCATATATTTT

d_gene: TRBD1
v_gene: TRBV11-2
j_gene: TRBJ1-4
abundance: NA
CDR3aa: CASSSGQDNEKLFF
CDR3nt: TGTGCCAGCAGCTCGGGACAGGATAATGAAAAACTGTTTTTT

d_gene: TRBD1
v_gene: TRBV5-1
j_gene: TRBJ2-2
abundance: NA
CDR3aa: CASNDRDTGELFF
CDR3nt: TGCGCCAGCAACGACAGGGACACCGGGGAGCTGTTTTTT